This TCR beta chain is drawn from a study of blood T cells in healthy people across ages. Whole-study results and caveats: Long-lived and aged donors differed, with more naive CD4+ cells and higher diversity in the long-lived.

The CDR3 sequence is 17 residues long. Germline V lookup: CDR1 SGHRS, CDR2 YFSETQ. The V segment lost 2 bases and the J segment 1 base; nucleotides outside the gene matches: 9. PCR was performed a second time for about 7 to 11 cycles using a sample-barcoded 5' primer and a J-beta primer mix. MiXCR, run by TCRdb on the 5' RACE reads, gives a single entry per CDR3 protein. This sample yields around 670,000 distinct CDR3 sequences, of which about 28% are seen a single time; 15% to 19% belongs to the top ten. At least ten counts were recorded for this clonotype. Its antigen is still unknown. The specimen sequenced was blood. This receptor was obtained from an elderly woman in good health. The rearrangement links TRBV5-1 to TRBJ1-1; TRBD1 aligns across 9 bases. The CDR3: CASSFGSGTGKNTEAFF. In DNA, the CDR3 is TGCGCCAGCAGCTTCGGATCCGGGACAGGGAAGAACACTGAAGCTTTCTTT. The whole variable domain, remainder taken from reference TRBV5-1 and TRBJ1-1, is KAGVTQTPRYLIKTRGQQVTLSCSPISGHRSVSWYQQTPGQGLQFLFEYFSETQRNKGNFPGRFSGRQFSNSRSEMNVSTLELGDSALYLCASSFGSGTGKNTEAFFGQGTRLTVV.